In this sample, the clone carrying this TCR beta chain turned up once. Its target is not known. An end of the junction does not agree with germline; a read error may underlie this. The data stem from a study of blood T cells in healthy people across ages. Alongside a J-beta primer mix, a sample-barcoded 5' primer served in a second PCR lasting 7 to 11 cycles. TCRdb re-called the 5' RACE reads with MiXCR, one entry per CDR3 protein. This table holds about 640,000 distinct CDR3 sequences, roughly 43% found once. The germline V gene encodes CDR1 SEHNR and CDR2 FQNEAQ (reference sequence). CDR3 size: 14 residues. Study conclusions and caveats: Naive and antigen-experienced cells were not separated, limiting conclusive comparison. TCR beta diversity, measured per million T cells, fell in a roughly linear way with age. Aged donors had fewer naive CD4+ cells and lower diversity than long-lived donors.

The genes are TRBV7-9 and TRBJ2-7; 9 bases agree with TRBD1. The TCR comes from a man aged 80 or over in good health. Sequenced sample: blood. The CDR3 coding sequence is TGTGCCAGCAACCCAGGGACAGGGTCCTACGAGCAGTATTTC. Its protein is CASNPGTGSYEQYF.